This TCR beta chain was documented in a study of blood T cell repertoires in COVID-19. The germline V gene encodes CDR1 MNHEY and CDR2 SVGAGI. The V and J ends lost 11 bases and 0 bases respectively, with 17 bases between them. The CDR3 has 14 residues. The table came from immunoSEQ multiplex PCR; TCRdb's copy has only in-frame clones and leaves some out. The table lists 100,000 to 150,000 clones, about 88% of them singletons. The chain is built from TRBV6-5 and TRBJ2-7; D uncertain. The clonotype originates from a man in his forties with acute COVID-19. Sequenced sample: PBMCs or T cells enriched from blood (not recorded which). This chain's CDR3 is CASSQLVFSYEQYF. The CDR3 nucleotides are TGTGCCTCAAGTCAACTCGTCTTCTCCTACGAGCAGTACTTC.